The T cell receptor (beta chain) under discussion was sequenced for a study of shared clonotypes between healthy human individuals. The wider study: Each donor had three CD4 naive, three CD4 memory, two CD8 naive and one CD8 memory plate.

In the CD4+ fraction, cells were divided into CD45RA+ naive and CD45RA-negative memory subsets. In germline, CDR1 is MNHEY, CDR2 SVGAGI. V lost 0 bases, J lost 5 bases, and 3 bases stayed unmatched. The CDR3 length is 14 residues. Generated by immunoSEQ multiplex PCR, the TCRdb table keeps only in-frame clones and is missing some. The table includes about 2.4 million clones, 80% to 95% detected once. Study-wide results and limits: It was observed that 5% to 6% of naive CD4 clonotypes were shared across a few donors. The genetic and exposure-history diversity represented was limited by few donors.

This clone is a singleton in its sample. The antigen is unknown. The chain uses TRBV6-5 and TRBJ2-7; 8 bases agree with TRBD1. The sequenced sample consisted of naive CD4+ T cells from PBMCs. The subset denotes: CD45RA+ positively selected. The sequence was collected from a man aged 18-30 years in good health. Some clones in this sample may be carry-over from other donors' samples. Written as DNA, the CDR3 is TGTGCCAGCAGTTACTCGCAGGGGGCGAACGAGCAGTACTTC. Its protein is CASSYSQGANEQYF.